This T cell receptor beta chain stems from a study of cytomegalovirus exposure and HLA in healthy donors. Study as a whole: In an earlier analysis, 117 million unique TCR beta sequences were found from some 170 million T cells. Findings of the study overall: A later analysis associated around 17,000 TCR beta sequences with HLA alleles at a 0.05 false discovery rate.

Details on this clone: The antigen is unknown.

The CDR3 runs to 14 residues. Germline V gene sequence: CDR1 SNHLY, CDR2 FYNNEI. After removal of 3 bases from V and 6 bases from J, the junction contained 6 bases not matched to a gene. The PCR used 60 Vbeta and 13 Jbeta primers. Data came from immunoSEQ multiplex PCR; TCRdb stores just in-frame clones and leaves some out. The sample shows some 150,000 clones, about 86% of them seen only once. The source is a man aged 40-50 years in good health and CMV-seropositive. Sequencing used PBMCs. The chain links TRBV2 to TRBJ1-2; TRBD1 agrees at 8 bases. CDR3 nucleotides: TGTGCCAGCAGTGAGGCAGGGGGCTTGGATGGCTACACCTTC. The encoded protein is CASSEAGGLDGYTF.